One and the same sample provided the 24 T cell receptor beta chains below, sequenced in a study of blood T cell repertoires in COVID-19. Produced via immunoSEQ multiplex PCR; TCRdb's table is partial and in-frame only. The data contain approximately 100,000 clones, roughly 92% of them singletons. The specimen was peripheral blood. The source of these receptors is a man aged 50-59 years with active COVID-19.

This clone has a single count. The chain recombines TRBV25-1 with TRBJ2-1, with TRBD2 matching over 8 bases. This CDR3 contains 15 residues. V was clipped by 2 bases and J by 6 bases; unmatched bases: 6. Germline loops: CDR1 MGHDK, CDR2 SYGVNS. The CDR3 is CASSEPHRGGNEQFF. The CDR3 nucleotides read TGTGCCAGCAGTGAACCACACCGGGGGGGCAATGAGCAGTTCTTC.

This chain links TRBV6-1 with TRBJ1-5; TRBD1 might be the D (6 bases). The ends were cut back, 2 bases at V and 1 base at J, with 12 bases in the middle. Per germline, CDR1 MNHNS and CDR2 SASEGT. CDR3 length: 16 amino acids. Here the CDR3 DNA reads TGTGCCAGCAGTGAAATGGGACATTTCAGCAATCAGCCCCAGCATTTT. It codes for CASSEMGHFSNQPQHF.

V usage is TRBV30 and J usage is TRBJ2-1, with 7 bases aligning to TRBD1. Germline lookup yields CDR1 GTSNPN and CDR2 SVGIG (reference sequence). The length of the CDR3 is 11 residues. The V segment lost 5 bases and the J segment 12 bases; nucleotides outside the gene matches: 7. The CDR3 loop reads CAWGTELSQFF. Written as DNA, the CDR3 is TGTGCCTGGGGGACAGAGCTATCGCAGTTCTTC.

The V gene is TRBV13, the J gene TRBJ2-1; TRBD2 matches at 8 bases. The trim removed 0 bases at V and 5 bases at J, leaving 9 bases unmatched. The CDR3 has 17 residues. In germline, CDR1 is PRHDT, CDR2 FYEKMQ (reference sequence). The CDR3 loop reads CASSLGAGRSGDNEQFF. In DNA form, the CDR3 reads TGTGCCAGCAGCTTAGGGGCGGGACGTAGCGGGGACAATGAGCAGTTCTTC.

The CDR3 loop reads CASSLGGRDPPTGELFF. CDR3 in DNA: TGTGCCAGCAGCTTGGGGGGGAGGGACCCCCCGACCGGGGAGCTGTTTTTT. The chain has TRBV5-6 and TRBJ2-2, with 7 bases matching TRBD2. CDR1 and CDR2 from the germline V gene are SGHDT and YYEEEE. This CDR3 has 17 residues. The junction had 10 bases not matched to a gene; V was cut back by 0 bases and J by 5 bases.

CDR3 DNA: TGTGCCAGCAGCCTCACTAGCGGGAGGTGGGATGAGCAGTTCTTC. It is translated as CASSLTSGRWDEQFF. The genes are TRBV11-3 and TRBJ2-1; 12 bases are shared with TRBD2. Germline CDR1 reads SGHNT; CDR2 reads YENEEA. V lost 5 bases to trimming and J lost 8 bases; unmatched junction nucleotides: 7. CDR3 size: 15 residues.

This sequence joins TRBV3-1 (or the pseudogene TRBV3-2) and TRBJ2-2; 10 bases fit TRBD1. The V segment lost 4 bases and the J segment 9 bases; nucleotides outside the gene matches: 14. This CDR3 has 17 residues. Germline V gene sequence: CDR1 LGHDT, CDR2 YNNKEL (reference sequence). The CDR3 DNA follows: TGTGCCAGCAGCCCAGGAAAAGAGACAGGGGGCAACAGGGAGCTGTTTTTT. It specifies CASSPGKETGGNRELFF.

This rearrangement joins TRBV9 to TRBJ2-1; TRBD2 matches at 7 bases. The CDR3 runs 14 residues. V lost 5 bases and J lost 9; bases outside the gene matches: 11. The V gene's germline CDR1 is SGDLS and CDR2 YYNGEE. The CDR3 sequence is CASSGREFEAEQFF. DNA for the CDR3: TGTGCCAGCAGTGGGCGGGAGTTCGAGGCTGAGCAGTTCTTC.

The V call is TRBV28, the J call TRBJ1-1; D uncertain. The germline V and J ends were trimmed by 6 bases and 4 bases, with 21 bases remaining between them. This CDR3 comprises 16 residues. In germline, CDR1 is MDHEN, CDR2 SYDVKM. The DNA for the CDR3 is TGTGCCAGCAGGGTAAGGGCCCGAACTAGAAGCACTGAAGCTTTCTTT. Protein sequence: CASRVRARTRSTEAFF.

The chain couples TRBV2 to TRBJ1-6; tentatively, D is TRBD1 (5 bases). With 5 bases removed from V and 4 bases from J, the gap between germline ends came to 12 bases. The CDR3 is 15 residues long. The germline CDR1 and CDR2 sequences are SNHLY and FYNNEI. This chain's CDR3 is CASSLTGAYNSPLHF. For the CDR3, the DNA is TGTGCCAGCAGTCTAACAGGAGCGTATAATTCACCCCTCCACTTT.

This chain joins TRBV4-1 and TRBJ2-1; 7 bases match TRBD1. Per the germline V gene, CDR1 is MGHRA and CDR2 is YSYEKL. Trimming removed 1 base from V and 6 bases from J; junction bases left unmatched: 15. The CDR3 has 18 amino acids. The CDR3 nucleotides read TGCGCCAGCAGCCAAGGGGCCACCATGGACAGGAGGACCAATGAGCAGTTCTTC. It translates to CASSQGATMDRRTNEQFF.

In nucleotides, the CDR3 is TGTGCCAGCAGCTTTGGACAGGTCGAAGCTTTCTTT. Residues: CASSFGQVEAFF. The genes are TRBV7-2 and TRBJ1-1; TRBD1 matches 7 bases. Germline-derived CDR1 and CDR2 are SGHTA and FQGNSA. This CDR3 is 12 amino acids long. The V gene end was trimmed by 3 bases and the J gene end by 8 bases; junction bases not matched to a gene: 3.

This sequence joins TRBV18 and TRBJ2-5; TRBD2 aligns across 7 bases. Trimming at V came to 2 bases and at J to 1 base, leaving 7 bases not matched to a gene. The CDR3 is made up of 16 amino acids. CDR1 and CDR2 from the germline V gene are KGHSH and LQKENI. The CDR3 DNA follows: TGTGCCAGCTCACCATGGGAGGGCACCTCCCAAGAGACCCAGTACTTC. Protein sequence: CASSPWEGTSQETQYF.

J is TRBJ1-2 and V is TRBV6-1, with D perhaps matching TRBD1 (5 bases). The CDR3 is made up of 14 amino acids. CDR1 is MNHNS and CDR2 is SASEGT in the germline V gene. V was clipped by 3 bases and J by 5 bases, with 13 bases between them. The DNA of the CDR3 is TGTGCCAGCAGTGAGTCTGGGGCTCAGTATGGCTACACCTTC. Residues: CASSESGAQYGYTF.

The CDR3 DNA sequence: TGCGCCAGCAGCCCGGGACAGGCCATCTACGAGCAGTACTTC. This encodes CASSPGQAIYEQYF. The V gene is TRBV5-1, the J gene TRBJ2-7, with TRBD1 identical over 8 bases. The CDR3 length is 14 residues. Losses at the gene ends were 4 bases for V and 3 bases for J; bases not matched to a gene: 6. The germline CDR1 and CDR2 sequences are SGHRS and YFSETQ.

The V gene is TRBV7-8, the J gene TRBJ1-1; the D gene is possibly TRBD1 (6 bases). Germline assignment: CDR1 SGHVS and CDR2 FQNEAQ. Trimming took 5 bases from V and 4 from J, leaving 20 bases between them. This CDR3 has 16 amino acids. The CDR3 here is CASSPNLGTGFTEAFF. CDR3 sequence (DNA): TGTGCCAGCAGCCCCAACTTGGGAACAGGGTTCACTGAAGCTTTCTTT.

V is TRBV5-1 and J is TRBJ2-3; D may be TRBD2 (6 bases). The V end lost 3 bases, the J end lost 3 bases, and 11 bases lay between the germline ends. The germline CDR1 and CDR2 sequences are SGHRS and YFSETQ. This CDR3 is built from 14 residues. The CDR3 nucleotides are TGCGCCAGCAGCTCCGGGACTGCGACAGATACGCAGTATTTT. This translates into CASSSGTATDTQYF.

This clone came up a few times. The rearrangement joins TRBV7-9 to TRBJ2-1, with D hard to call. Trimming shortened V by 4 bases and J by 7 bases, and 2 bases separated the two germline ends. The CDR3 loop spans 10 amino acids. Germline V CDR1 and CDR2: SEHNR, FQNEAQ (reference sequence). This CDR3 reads CASSSNEQFF. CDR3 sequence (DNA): TGTGCCAGCAGCTCAAATGAGCAGTTCTTC.

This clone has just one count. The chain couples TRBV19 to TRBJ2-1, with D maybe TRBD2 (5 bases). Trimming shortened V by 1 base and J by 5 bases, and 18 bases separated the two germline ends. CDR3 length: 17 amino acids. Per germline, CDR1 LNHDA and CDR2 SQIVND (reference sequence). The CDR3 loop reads CASSIGPSRLPNNEQFF. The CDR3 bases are TGTGCCAGTAGTATAGGCCCTAGCAGGCTTCCGAACAATGAGCAGTTCTTC.

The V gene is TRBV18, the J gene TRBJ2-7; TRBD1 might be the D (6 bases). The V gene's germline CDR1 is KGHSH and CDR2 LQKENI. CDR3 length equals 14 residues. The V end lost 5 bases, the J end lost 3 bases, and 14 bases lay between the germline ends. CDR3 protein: CASSNRDTLYEQYF. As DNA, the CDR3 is TGTGCCAGCTCAAACCGGGACACCCTCTACGAGCAGTACTTC. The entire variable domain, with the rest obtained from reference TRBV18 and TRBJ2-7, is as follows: NAGVMQNPRHLVRRRGQEARLRCSPMKGHSHVYWYRQLPEEGLKFMVYLQKENIIDESGMPKERFSAEFPKEGPSILRIQQVVRGDSAAYFCASSNRDTLYEQYFGPGTRLTVT.

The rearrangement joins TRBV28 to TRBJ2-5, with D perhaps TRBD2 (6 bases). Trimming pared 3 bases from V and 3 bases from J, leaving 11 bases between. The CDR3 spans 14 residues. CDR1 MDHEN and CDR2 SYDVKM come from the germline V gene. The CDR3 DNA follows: TGTGCCAGCAGTTTCGTGGGAGGTGAAGAGACCCAGTACTTC. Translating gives CASSFVGGEETQYF.

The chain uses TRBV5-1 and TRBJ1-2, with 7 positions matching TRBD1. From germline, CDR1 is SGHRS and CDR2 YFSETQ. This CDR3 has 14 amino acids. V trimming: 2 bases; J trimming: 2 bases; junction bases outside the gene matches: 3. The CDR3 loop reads CASSFLTGNYGYTF. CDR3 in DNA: TGCGCCAGCAGCTTCCTGACAGGGAACTATGGCTACACCTTC. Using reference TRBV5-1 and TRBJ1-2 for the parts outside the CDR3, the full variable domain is KAGVTQTPRYLIKTRGQQVTLSCSPISGHRSVSWYQQTPGQGLQFLFEYFSETQRNKGNFPGRFSGRQFSNSRSEMNVSTLELGDSALYLCASSFLTGNYGYTFGSGTRLTVV.

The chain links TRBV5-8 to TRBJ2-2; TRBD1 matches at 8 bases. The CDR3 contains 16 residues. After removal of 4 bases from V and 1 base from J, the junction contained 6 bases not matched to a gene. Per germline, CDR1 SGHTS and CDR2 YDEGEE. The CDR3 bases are TGTGCCAGCAGCCTAAGCAGGGGGCAGAACACCGGGGAGCTGTTTTTT. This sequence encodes CASSLSRGQNTGELFF.

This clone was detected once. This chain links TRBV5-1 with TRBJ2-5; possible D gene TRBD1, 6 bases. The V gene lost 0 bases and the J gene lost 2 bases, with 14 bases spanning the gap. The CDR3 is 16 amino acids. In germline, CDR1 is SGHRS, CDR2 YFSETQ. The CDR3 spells CASSLAVGQWQETQYF. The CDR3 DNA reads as TGCGCCAGCAGCTTGGCCGTAGGACAGTGGCAAGAGACCCAGTACTTC.